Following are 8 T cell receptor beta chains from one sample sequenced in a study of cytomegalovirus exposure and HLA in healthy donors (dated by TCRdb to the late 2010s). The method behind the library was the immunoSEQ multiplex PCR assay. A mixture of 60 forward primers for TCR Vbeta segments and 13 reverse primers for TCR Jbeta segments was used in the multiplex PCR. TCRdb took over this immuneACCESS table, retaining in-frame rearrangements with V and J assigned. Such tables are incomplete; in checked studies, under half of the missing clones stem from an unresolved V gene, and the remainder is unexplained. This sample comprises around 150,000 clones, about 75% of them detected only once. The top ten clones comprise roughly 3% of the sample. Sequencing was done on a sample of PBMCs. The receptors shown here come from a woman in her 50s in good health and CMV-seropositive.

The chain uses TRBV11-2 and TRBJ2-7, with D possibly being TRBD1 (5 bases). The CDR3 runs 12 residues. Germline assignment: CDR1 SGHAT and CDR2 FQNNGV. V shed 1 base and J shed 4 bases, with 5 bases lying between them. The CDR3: CASSLGQYEQYF. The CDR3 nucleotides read TGTGCCAGCAGCTTAGGACAGTACGAGCAGTACTTC.

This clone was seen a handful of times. The CDR3 sequence is CASLGIQTNNEQFF. Written as DNA, the CDR3 is TGTGCCAGCCTTGGTATACAAACAAACAATGAGCAGTTCTTC. The V and J genes are TRBV6-1 and TRBJ2-1; no firm D call. CDR3 length: 14 residues. CDR1 MNHNS and CDR2 SASEGT come from the germline V gene. Trimming left V 8 bases short and J 5 bases short, with 16 bases between.

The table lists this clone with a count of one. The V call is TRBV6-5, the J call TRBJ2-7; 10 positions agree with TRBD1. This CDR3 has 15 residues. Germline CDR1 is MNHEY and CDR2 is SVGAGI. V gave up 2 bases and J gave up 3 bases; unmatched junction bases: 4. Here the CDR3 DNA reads TGTGCCAGCAGTTACCGGGACAGGGGCGGCTACGAGCAGTACTTC. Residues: CASSYRDRGGYEQYF.

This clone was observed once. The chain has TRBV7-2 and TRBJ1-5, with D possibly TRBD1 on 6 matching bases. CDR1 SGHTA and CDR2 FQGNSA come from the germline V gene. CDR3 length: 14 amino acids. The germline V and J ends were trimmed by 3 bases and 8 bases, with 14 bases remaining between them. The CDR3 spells CASSFQERGKPQHF. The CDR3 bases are TGTGCCAGCAGCTTCCAGGAAAGGGGGAAGCCCCAGCATTTT.

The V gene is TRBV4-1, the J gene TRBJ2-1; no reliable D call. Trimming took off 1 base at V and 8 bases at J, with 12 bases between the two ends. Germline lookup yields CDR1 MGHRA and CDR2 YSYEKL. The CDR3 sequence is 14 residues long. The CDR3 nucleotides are TGCGCCAGCAGCCAAGGGTGGGCGCCTGATGAGCAGTTCTTC. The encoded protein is CASSQGWAPDEQFF.

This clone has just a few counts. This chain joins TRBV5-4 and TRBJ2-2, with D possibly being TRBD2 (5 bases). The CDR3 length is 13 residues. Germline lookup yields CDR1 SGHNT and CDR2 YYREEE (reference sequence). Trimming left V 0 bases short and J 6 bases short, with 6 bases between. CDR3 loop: CASSLDGAGELFF. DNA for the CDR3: TGTGCCAGCAGCTTGGACGGGGCCGGGGAGCTGTTTTTT.

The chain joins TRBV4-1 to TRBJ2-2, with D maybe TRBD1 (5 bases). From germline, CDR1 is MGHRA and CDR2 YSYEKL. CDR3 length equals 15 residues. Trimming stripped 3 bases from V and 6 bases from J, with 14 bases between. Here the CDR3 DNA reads TGCGCCAGCAGCCACCTTCGGACAACCCCCGGGGAGCTGTTTTTT. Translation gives CASSHLRTTPGELFF.

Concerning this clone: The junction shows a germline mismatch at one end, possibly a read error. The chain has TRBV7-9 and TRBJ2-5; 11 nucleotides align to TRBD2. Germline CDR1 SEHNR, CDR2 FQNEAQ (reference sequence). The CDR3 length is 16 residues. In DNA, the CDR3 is TGTTCCAGCAGCTTAGGTCTAGCGGGGGGACAAGAGACCCAGTACTTC. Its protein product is CSSSLGLAGGQETQYF.